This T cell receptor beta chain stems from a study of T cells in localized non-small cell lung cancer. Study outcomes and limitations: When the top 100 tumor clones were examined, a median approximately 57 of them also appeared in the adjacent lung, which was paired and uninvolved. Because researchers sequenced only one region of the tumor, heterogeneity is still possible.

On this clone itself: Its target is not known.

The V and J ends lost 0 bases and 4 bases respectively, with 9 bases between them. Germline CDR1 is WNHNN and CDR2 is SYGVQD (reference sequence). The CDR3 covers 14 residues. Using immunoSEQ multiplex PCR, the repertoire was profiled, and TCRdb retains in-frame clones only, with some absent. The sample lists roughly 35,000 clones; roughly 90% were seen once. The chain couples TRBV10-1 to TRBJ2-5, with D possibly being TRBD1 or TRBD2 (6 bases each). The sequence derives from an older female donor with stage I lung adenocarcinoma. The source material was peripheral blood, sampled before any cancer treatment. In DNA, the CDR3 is TGCGCCAGCAGTGAGTCAGGGGGGCGAGAGACCCAGTACTTC. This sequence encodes CASSESGGRETQYF.